A selection of T cell receptor beta chains follows, all from one sample in a study of CD4 and CD8 cells across lung adenocarcinoma regions. TCRdb used MiXCR to reprocess the PCR reads, holding one entry per CDR3 protein. The sample holds 3,600 or so distinct CDR3 sequences, 64% seen once. Sequencing was done on a sample of CD8+ T cells from the margin of a lung tumor. The receptors originated from a female donor with lung adenocarcinoma. The CD4 and CD8 labels of this study may be unreliable. Both conserved end residues are trimmed from each CDR3. Each record gives: clone size, V gene, CDR3 length, CDR3 protein. Some rows have no size entry. The others give once, few or many, or a class for an expanded clone.

>once|TRBV12-3/TRBV12-4|11
ASRPGDSISYT
>NA|TRBV6-1|13
ASWEQGSSYNEQF
>NA|TRBV6-1|17
ASRSAAGGGGGDPDTQY
>NA|TRBV6-1|13
ASSEASGGYNEQF
>NA|TRBV11-1|14
ASSLATSGRGVEQF
>NA|TRBV6-1|11
ASSREWTGELF
>few|TRBV7-2|14
ASSIGVGGAYYEQY
>few|TRBV6-1|13
ASSPRQGAADIQY
>medium-sized|TRBV6-5|13
ASSYGGAGGDTQY
>hyperexpanded|TRBV10-1|14
ASSESIGTGVNEQF
>few|TRBV7-7|12
ASSSRGLDNEQF
>NA|TRBV10-2|10
ASSDEGRGEY
>NA|TRBV7-2|14
ASSSPMGRAPDTQY
>NA|TRBV12-3/TRBV12-4|10
ASSFGAYEQY
>NA|TRBV6-1|12
ASSEPRTSLNAF
>large|TRBV6-1|11
ASSDGDTGELF